These 27 T cell receptor beta chains were all obtained from the same sample, sequenced in a study of technical replicates of blood from a handful of donors. Only in-frame clones appear in the TCRdb table, and some are missing; sequencing was by immunoSEQ multiplex PCR. This table has about 91,000 clones, approximately 90% appearing once. Sequencing was done on a sample of T cells isolated from PBMCs. The receptors were gathered from a human donor in good health.

The rearrangement uses TRBV29-1 and TRBJ2-1; TRBD2 matches 7 bases. Germline V CDR1 and CDR2: SQVTM, ANQGSEA. Trimming cost V 8 bases and J 0 bases; bases outside gene matches: 4. CDR3 length: 13 residues. This CDR3 reads CSFRDYSYNEQFF. DNA for the CDR3: TGCAGCTTCCGGGACTACTCCTACAATGAGCAGTTCTTC.

This chain joins TRBV4-1 and TRBJ1-2, with unresolved D. The CDR3 loop spans 14 amino acids. V was shortened by 4 bases and J by 4 bases, with 13 bases between the two germline ends. Looked up from germline, CDR1 is MGHRA and CDR2 is YSYEKL. Written as DNA, the CDR3 is TGCGCCAGCAGCCTTTTCGTCGCCGGCTATGGCTACACCTTC. Its protein is CASSLFVAGYGYTF.

The DNA for the CDR3 is TGTGCCAGCAGTTTCGGCTATGGCTACACCTTC. Protein sequence: CASSFGYGYTF. V gene TRBV28 combines with J gene TRBJ1-2, with D hard to call. V lost 3 bases, J lost 4 bases, and 3 bases lay in between. Per the germline V gene, CDR1 is MDHEN and CDR2 is SYDVKM. The CDR3 loop spans 11 amino acids.

The V call is TRBV30, the J call TRBJ2-1; 9 bases agree with TRBD2. After removal of 3 bases from V and 3 bases from J, the junction contained 6 bases not matched to a gene. This CDR3 spans 15 amino acids. Germline V gene data show CDR1 as GTSNPN and CDR2 as SVGIG (reference sequence). The CDR3 sequence is CAWRTGLALYNEQFF. In nucleotides, the CDR3 is TGTGCCTGGAGGACGGGACTAGCCCTCTACAATGAGCAGTTCTTC.

The chain is built from TRBV7-9 and TRBJ1-2, with 8 bases that match TRBD1. With 5 bases clipped from V and 7 bases from J, the junction kept 9 bases outside the gene matches. CDR3 length: 14 residues. CDR1 SEHNR and CDR2 FQNEAQ come from the germline V gene (reference sequence). CDR3 in amino acids: CASSHAQGVRGYTF. In DNA, the CDR3 is TGTGCCAGCAGCCATGCACAGGGGGTGCGTGGCTACACCTTC.

The rearrangement links TRBV30 to TRBJ2-3; D possibly corresponds to TRBD1 (5 bases). Trimming removed 0 bases at V and 0 bases at J, with 7 bases between. This CDR3 spans 14 amino acids. In germline, CDR1 is GTSNPN, CDR2 SVGIG (reference sequence). The DNA for the CDR3 is TGTGCCTGGAGTGTTTCAGGGAGCACAGATACGCAGTATTTT. This translates into CAWSVSGSTDTQYF.

V usage is TRBV30 and J usage is TRBJ2-6; TRBD2 agrees at 7 bases. The CDR3 sequence is 17 residues long. The J segment lost 2 bases and the V segment lost 2 bases, leaving 9 bases of the junction unmatched. Germline assignment: CDR1 GTSNPN and CDR2 SVGIG (reference sequence). CDR3 bases: TGTGCCTGGAGTCCGGGGGGTCCGAGCGCTGGGGCCAACGTCCTGACTTTC. This codes for CAWSPGGPSAGANVLTF.

J is TRBJ2-5 and V is TRBV29-1, with D maybe TRBD2 (5 bases). Germline V gene lookup returns CDR1 SQVTM and CDR2 ANQGSEA. This CDR3 is 14 amino acids long. V shed 2 bases and J shed 5 bases, with 15 bases lying between them. Here the CDR3 reads CSVEPGAGGETQYF. Written as DNA, the CDR3 is TGCAGCGTTGAACCCGGTGCGGGCGGGGAGACCCAGTACTTC.

The count of this clone is one. This sequence joins TRBV6-4 and TRBJ1-1; 7 bases align to TRBD1. Germline values: CDR1 MRHNA, CDR2 SNTAGT. The junction had 9 bases not matched to a gene; V was cut back by 6 bases and J by 5 bases. There are 14 residues in the CDR3. The CDR3 region is CASRYRGSETEAFF. CDR3 coding DNA: TGTGCCAGCAGGTACAGGGGTTCTGAAACTGAAGCTTTCTTT.

This clone appeared a single time. The genes are TRBV5-1 and TRBJ2-7; tentative D call: TRBD1 (5 bases). Germline CDR1 SGHRS, CDR2 YFSETQ. V lost 0 bases and J lost 5, with 12 bases in between. The CDR3 extends over 14 amino acids. The CDR3 region is CASSLAPGKDEQYF. The CDR3, as DNA: TGCGCCAGCAGCTTGGCCCCAGGGAAAGACGAGCAGTACTTC.

This clone was counted between two and nine times. The chain recombines TRBV6-5 with TRBJ1-4; D call uncertain. The CDR3 totals 15 residues. Trimming shortened V by 6 bases and J by 7 bases, and 18 bases separated the two germline ends. Germline values: CDR1 MNHEY, CDR2 SVGAGI. The CDR3, as DNA: TGTGCCAGCAGCCGCGGTGGAGGGTTTGGTGAAAAACTGTTTTTT. Translation: CASSRGGGFGEKLFF.

The rearrangement joins TRBV5-6 to TRBJ1-4, with a tentative D call TRBD1 (6 bases). V lost 2 bases, J lost 0 bases, and 14 bases lay in between. Germline V gene data show CDR1 as SGHDT and CDR2 as YYEEEE. The CDR3 has 17 amino acids. The CDR3 spells CASSLYTGIATNEKLFF. The CDR3 nucleotides are TGTGCCAGCAGCTTATACACAGGGATTGCAACTAATGAAAAACTGTTTTTT.

The table lists this clone with a count of one. The chain couples TRBV28 to TRBJ1-1; D unclear. Trimming shortened V by 6 bases and J by 6 bases, and 17 bases separated the two germline ends. The CDR3 has 14 amino acids. The germline gives CDR1 MDHEN, CDR2 SYDVKM. CDR3 DNA sequence: TGTGCCAGCAGACCAACTTGGGGAGCGGCTGAAGCTTTCTTT. This gives the protein CASRPTWGAAEAFF.

The gene calls are TRBV7-3 and TRBJ1-6; D gene unclear. Germline assignment: CDR1 SGHTA and CDR2 FQGTGA. V shed 2 bases and J shed 8 bases, with 7 bases lying between them. CDR3 size: 13 residues. In DNA form, the CDR3 reads TGTGCCAGCAGCTTAGGGAGTTATTCACCCCTCCACTTT. Translated, it gives CASSLGSYSPLHF.

This chain connects TRBV10-1 to TRBJ2-2; 9 bases align to TRBD1. The germline gives CDR1 WNHNN, CDR2 SYGVQD (reference sequence). The CDR3 extends over 15 amino acids. V trimming: 6 bases; J trimming: 1 base; junction bases outside the gene matches: 3. Written as DNA, the CDR3 is TGCGCCAGCAGACCGGGACAGGGGAACACCGGGGAGCTGTTTTTT. Protein sequence: CASRPGQGNTGELFF.

The V and J genes are TRBV15 and TRBJ2-5; a weak D match, TRBD1 (6 bases). Deletions cut 4 bases from V and 0 bases from J, with 15 bases between. The CDR3 has 16 residues. Germline-derived CDR1 and CDR2 are LNHNV and YYDKDF (reference sequence). The CDR3 DNA reads as TGTGCCACCAGCAAGGGCGGACAGCCATACCAAGAGACCCAGTACTTC. Amino acids: CATSKGGQPYQETQYF.

This rearrangement joins TRBV6-1 to TRBJ1-1, with a weak D call TRBD1 (6 bases). Germline CDR1 MNHNS, CDR2 SASEGT. Trimming cost V 3 bases and J 11 bases, with 10 bases left between them. This CDR3 region has 11 residues. The CDR3 sequence is CASSEGASAFF. CDR3 coding DNA: TGTGCCAGCAGTGAGGGGGCATCGGCTTTCTTT.

The chain joins TRBV5-4 to TRBJ2-1; the match to TRBD2 covers 9 bases. The trim removed 7 bases at V and 7 bases at J, leaving 6 bases unmatched. Germline values: CDR1 SGHNT, CDR2 YYREEE (reference sequence). This CDR3 has 13 amino acids. CDR3 coding DNA: TGTGCCAGCCGGCCCCTAGCGGGGAATGAGCAGTTCTTC. Translation gives CASRPLAGNEQFF.

The genes are TRBV29-1 and TRBJ2-3; the match to TRBD1 covers 9 bases. V gave up 6 bases and J gave up 0 bases; unmatched junction bases: 4. The germline gives CDR1 SQVTM, CDR2 ANQGSEA. This CDR3 spans 14 amino acids. The CDR3, as DNA: TGCAGCGTAGCGGACAGGGGTAGCACAGATACGCAGTATTTT. Protein product: CSVADRGSTDTQYF.

The chain uses TRBV11-2 and TRBJ1-2; possibly TRBD1 for D (5 bases). This CDR3 is built from 14 residues. V lost 0 bases to trimming and J lost 5 bases, with 10 bases between them. CDR1 is SGHAT, CDR2 FQNNGV, per germline. CDR3 sequence (DNA): TGTGCCAGCAGCTTAGAATGGGGGGGGTATGGCTACACCTTC. It codes for CASSLEWGGYGYTF.

The V call is TRBV28, the J call TRBJ2-4, with a tentative D call TRBD1 (5 bases). The V and J ends lost 2 bases and 6 bases respectively, with 5 bases between them. CDR1 and CDR2 from the germline V gene are MDHEN and SYDVKM. The CDR3 sequence is 12 residues long. CDR3 loop: CASSLRGNIQYF. The DNA for the CDR3 is TGTGCCAGCAGTTTAAGGGGAAACATTCAGTACTTC. The variable domain in full, completed from reference TRBV28 and TRBJ2-4, reads DVKVTQSSRYLVKRTGEKVFLECVQDMDHENMFWYRQDPGLGLRLIYFSYDVKMKEKGDIPEGYSVSREKKERFSLILESASTNQTSMYLCASSLRGNIQYFGAGTRLSVL.

The V and J genes are TRBV9 and TRBJ1-2, with D tentatively TRBD1 (6 bases). CDR3 length: 13 residues. Germline V gene sequence: CDR1 SGDLS, CDR2 YYNGEE. Trimming cost V 4 bases and J 7 bases, with 14 bases left between them. This CDR3 is CASSPGQYPGYTF. CDR3 nucleotide sequence: TGTGCCAGCAGCCCCGGACAGTACCCTGGCTACACCTTC. Based on the CDR3 plus reference TRBV9 and TRBJ1-2, the full variable domain is DSGVTQTPKHLITATGQRVTLRCSPRSGDLSVYWYQQSLDQGLQFLIQYYNGEERAKGNILERFSAQQFPDLHSELNLSSLELGDSALYFCASSPGQYPGYTFGSGTRLTVV.

This chain joins TRBV5-6 and TRBJ1-1; the D gene is possibly TRBD1 (5 bases). Trimming pared 0 bases from V and 9 bases from J, leaving 9 bases between. This CDR3 is 12 amino acids long. The V gene's germline CDR1 is SGHDT and CDR2 YYEEEE. CDR3 region: CASSLEAGKAFF. DNA for the CDR3: TGTGCCAGCAGCTTGGAGGCAGGGAAAGCTTTCTTT.

CDR3 region: CASSLLALSTDTQYF. The CDR3 DNA sequence: TGTGCCAGCAGCCTACTAGCGTTGAGCACAGATACGCAGTATTTT. The chain uses TRBV9 and TRBJ2-3; 7 bases align to TRBD2. Germline assignment: CDR1 SGDLS and CDR2 YYNGEE. This CDR3 contains 15 residues. V was pared by 4 bases and J by 0 bases, with 5 bases of the junction left unmatched.

J is TRBJ2-1 and V is TRBV6-1; weak D call: TRBD2 (6 bases). The V end lost 7 bases, the J end lost 4 bases, and 17 bases lay between the germline ends. The CDR3 spans 15 residues. Germline CDR1 is MNHNS and CDR2 is SASEGT. The CDR3, as DNA: TGTGCCAGCATCTCTGAGGTGGGACTGTACAATGAGCAGTTCTTC. Protein sequence: CASISEVGLYNEQFF.

The chain couples TRBV9 to TRBJ1-2; a possible D gene is TRBD1 (5 bases). Germline CDR1 SGDLS, CDR2 YYNGEE. V lost 2 bases to trimming and J lost 1 base, with 9 bases between them. The CDR3 has 14 residues. The CDR3 DNA sequence: TGTGCCAGCAGCGTTGGGGGGGGTAACTATGGCTACACCTTC. Its translation is CASSVGGGNYGYTF.

The V gene is TRBV4-1, the J gene TRBJ2-7; 8 nucleotides agree with TRBD2. Per germline, CDR1 MGHRA and CDR2 YSYEKL. V dropped 5 bases and J dropped 0; count of bases not matched to a gene: 6. The CDR3 runs 15 residues. The CDR3 region has the DNA TGCGCCAGCAGCTTCCGAAGCGGGAGCTCCTACGAGCAGTACTTC. Protein product: CASSFRSGSSYEQYF.